This is a list of T cell receptor beta chains from one sample in a study of blood T cell repertoires in COVID-19. The table came from immunoSEQ multiplex PCR; TCRdb's copy has only in-frame clones and leaves some out. The sample has over 200,000 clones; roughly 85% are singletons. Sequenced: PBMCs or T cells enriched from blood (not recorded which). These receptors were obtained from a young man who had recovered from COVID-19. The CDR3 runs from the conserved cysteine through the conserved F or W. D genes are given only for firm matches. Clone size is given for some rows only: seen once, a few or many times, or a class if the clone is expanded.

>TRBV6-2/TRBV6-3|TRBJ1-5|14|-|-
TGTGCCAGCAGTTTCCCGGGGTATTGGCAGCCCCAGCATTTT
CASSFPGYWQPQHF
>TRBV10-1|TRBJ2-2|20|-|TRBD2
TGCGCCAGCAGTGAGGTTGCTAGCGGGAGTGTTCGGACCAGCACCGGGGAGCTGTTTTTT
CASSEVASGSVRTSTGELFF
>TRBV11-2|TRBJ1-1|12|-|-
TGTGCCAGCAGCTTGAACCAGGCTGAAGCTTTCTTT
CASSLNQAEAFF
>TRBV27|TRBJ2-1|13|-|-
TGTGCCAGCAGTTTTAGGGGGGGAAATGAGCAGTTCTTC
CASSFRGGNEQFF
>TRBV4-1|TRBJ2-1|16|-|-
TGCGCCAGCAGCCAAGAATACGGGAGCTCCTACAATGAGCAGTTCTTC
CASSQEYGSSYNEQFF
>TRBV4-3|TRBJ2-7|13|many|TRBD1
TGCGCCAGCAGCCTCGAACAGGGGGGCGAGCAGTACTTC
CASSLEQGGEQYF
>TRBV7-3|TRBJ2-5|18|-|-
TGTGCCAGCGCCTCTTTTGTTGGTTCCAGGGGACGTCAAGAGACCCAGTACTTC
CASASFVGSRGRQETQYF
>TRBV19|TRBJ1-5|14|-|-
TGTGCCAGTAGTATAGAGGGAGGGGATCAGCCCCAGCATTTT
CASSIEGGDQPQHF
>TRBV4-2|TRBJ1-2|15|-|TRBD1
TGTGCCAGCAGCCAAGATCGGGACAGGGGAAATGGCTACACCTTC
CASSQDRDRGNGYTF
>TRBV11-3|TRBJ2-1|17|-|TRBD2
TGTGCCAGCAGCTTAGACTCTAGCGGAAGCTCCTACAATGAGCAGTTCTTC
CASSLDSSGSSYNEQFF
>TRBV10-3|TRBJ2-5|17|-|TRBD2
TGTGCCATCAGGAGGGGAGCGGGGGGAACCGGAGGGGAGACCCAGTACTTC
CAIRRGAGGTGGETQYF
>TRBV3-1/TRBV3-2|TRBJ2-5|16|once|TRBD2
TGTGCCAGCAGCCTCACGTCGGGAGGGATTCGAGAGACCCAGTACTTC
CASSLTSGGIRETQYF
>TRBV7-9|TRBJ2-5|15|-|TRBD1
TGTGCCAGCAGCCATGAGGGACAGACGAGGGAGACCCAGTACTTC
CASSHEGQTRETQYF
>TRBV4-1|TRBJ1-5|14|-|-
TGCGCCAGCAGCCAAACGGACACCTATCAGCCCCAGCATTTT
CASSQTDTYQPQHF
>TRBV30|TRBJ1-2|11|-|TRBD1
TGTGCCTGGGACAGGGTCGGAGGCTACACCTTC
CAWDRVGGYTF
>TRBV27|TRBJ2-3|16|-|TRBD1
TGTGCCAGCAGTTCACCGGGACAGGGAAACACAGATACGCAGTATTTT
CASSSPGQGNTDTQYF
>TRBV6-5|TRBJ2-7|14|-|-
TGTGCCAGCAGTTACTCCCCAAAAACCTACGAGCAGTACTTC
CASSYSPKTYEQYF
>TRBV5-6|TRBJ1-4|17|-|TRBD1
TGTGCCAGCAGCTTGCGACAGGGAAGAAGGTTTAATGAAAAACTGTTTTTT
CASSLRQGRRFNEKLFF
>TRBV4-3|TRBJ1-2|15|-|-
TGCGCCAGCAGCCAAGGCCCTACAGGGAATTATGGCTACACCTTC
CASSQGPTGNYGYTF
>TRBV6-2/TRBV6-3|TRBJ2-2|14|once|TRBD2
TGTGCCAGCAGTCCCGGGGGGGCCGCCGGGGAGCTGTTTTTT
CASSPGGAAGELFF
>TRBV6-1|TRBJ2-1|15|-|-
TGTGCCAGCAGTGAAATTAATGGGGCGTACAATGAGCAGTTCTTC
CASSEINGAYNEQFF
>TRBV12-3/TRBV12-4|TRBJ1-2|13|-|-
TGTGCCAGTCGGCAGGGGCAGGGTGATGGCTACACCTTC
CASRQGQGDGYTF
>TRBV11-2|TRBJ2-5|14|once|TRBD2
TGTGCCAGCAGCTTAGCGGGAGGGCAAGAGACCCAGTACTTC
CASSLAGGQETQYF